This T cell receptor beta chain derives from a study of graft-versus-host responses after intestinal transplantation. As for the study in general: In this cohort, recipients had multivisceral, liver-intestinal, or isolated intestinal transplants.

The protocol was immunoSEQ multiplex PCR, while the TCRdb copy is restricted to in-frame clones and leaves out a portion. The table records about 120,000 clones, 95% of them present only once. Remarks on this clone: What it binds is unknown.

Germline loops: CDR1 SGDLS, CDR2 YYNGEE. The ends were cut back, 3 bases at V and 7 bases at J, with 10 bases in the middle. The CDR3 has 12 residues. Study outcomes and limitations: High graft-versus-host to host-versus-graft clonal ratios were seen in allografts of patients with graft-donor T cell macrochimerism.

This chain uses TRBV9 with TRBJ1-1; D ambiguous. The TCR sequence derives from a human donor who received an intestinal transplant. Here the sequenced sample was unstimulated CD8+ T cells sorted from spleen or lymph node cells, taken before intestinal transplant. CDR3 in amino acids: CASSAGGVEAFF. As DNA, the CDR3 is TGTGCCAGCAGCGCCGGTGGGGTTGAAGCTTTCTTT.